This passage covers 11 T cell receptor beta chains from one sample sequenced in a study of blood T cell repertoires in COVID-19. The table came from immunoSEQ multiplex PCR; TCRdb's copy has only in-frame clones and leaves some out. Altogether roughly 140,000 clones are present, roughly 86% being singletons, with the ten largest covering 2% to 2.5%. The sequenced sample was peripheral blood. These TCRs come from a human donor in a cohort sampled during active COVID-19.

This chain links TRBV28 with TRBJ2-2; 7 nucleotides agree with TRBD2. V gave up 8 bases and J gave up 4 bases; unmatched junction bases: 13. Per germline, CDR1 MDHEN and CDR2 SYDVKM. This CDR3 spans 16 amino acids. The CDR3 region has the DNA TGTGCCAGCCGCTCTCGGGGATGGGGGGGCACCGGGGAGCTGTTTTTT. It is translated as CASRSRGWGGTGELFF.

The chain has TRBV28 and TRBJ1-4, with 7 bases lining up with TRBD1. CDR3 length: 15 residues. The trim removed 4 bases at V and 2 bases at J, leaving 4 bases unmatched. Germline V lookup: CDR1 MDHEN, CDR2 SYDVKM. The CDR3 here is CASSSGGATNEKLFF. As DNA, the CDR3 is TGTGCCAGCAGTTCAGGGGGAGCGACTAATGAAAAACTGTTTTTT.

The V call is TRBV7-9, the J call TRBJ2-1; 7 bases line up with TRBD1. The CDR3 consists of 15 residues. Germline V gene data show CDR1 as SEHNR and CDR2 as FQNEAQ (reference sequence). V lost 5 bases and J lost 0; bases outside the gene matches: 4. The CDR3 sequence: CASSPRQGSYNEQFF. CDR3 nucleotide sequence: TGTGCCAGCAGCCCGCGACAGGGCTCCTACAATGAGCAGTTCTTC. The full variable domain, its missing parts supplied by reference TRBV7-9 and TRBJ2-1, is DTGVSQNPRHKITKRGQNVTFRCDPISEHNRLYWYRQTLGQGPEFLTYFQNEAQLEKSRLLSDRFSAERPKGSFSTLEIQRTEQGDSAMYLCASSPRQGSYNEQFFGPGTRLTVL.

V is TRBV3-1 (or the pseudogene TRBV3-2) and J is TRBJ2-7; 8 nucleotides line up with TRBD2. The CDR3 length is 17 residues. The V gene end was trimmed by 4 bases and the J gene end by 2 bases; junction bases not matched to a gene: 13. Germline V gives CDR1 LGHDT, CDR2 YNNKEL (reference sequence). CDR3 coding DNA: TGTGCCAGCAGCCCAAGCCTAAGCGGGGGAGCCCCCTACGAGCAGTACTTC. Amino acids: CASSPSLSGGAPYEQYF.

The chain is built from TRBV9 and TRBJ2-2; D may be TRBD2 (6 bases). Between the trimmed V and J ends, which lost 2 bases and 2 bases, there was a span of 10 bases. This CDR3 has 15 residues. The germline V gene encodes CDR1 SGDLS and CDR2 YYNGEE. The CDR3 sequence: CASSVSGSNTGELFF. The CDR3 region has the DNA TGTGCCAGCAGCGTGAGCGGGTCCAACACCGGGGAGCTGTTTTTT. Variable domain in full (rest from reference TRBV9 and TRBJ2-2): DSGVTQTPKHLITATGQRVTLRCSPRSGDLSVYWYQQSLDQGLQFLIQYYNGEERAKGNILERFSAQQFPDLHSELNLSSLELGDSALYFCASSVSGSNTGELFFGEGSRLTVL.

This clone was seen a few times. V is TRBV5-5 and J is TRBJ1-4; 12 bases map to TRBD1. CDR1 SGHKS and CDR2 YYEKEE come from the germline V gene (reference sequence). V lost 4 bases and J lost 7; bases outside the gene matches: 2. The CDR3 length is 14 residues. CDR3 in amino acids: CASSGTGGVEKLFF. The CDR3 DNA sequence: TGTGCCAGCAGCGGGACAGGGGGCGTTGAAAAACTGTTTTTT. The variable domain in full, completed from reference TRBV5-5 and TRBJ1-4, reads DAGVTQSPTHLIKTRGQQVTLRCSPISGHKSVSWYQQVLGQGPQFIFQYYEKEERGRGNFPDRFSARQFPNYSSELNVNALLLGDSALYLCASSGTGGVEKLFFGSGTQLSVL.

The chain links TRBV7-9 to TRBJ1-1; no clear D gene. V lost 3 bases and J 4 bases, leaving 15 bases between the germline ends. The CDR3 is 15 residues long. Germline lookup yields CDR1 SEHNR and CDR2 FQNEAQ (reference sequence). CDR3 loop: CASSFPGEGGTEAFF. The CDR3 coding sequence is TGTGCCAGCAGCTTCCCGGGTGAGGGCGGCACTGAAGCTTTCTTT.

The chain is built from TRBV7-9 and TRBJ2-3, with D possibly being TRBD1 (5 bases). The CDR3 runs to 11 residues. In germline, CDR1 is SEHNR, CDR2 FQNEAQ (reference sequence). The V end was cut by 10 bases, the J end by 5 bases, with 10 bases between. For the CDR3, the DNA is TGTGCCAAGGGGCAGGGAGATACGCAGTATTTT. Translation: CAKGQGDTQYF.

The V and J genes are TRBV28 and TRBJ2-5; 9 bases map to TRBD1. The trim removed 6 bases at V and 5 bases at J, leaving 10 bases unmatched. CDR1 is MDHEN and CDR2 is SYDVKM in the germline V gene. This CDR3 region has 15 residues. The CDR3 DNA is TGTGCCAGCAGCCGATACAGGGGGCGCAGGGAGACCCAGTACTTC. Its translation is CASSRYRGRRETQYF.

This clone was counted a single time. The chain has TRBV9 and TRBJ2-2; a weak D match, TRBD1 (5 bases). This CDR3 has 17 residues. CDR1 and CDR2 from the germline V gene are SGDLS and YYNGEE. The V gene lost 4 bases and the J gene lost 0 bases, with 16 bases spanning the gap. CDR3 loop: CASSPTSWGANTGELFF. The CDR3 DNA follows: TGTGCCAGCAGCCCAACCTCGTGGGGCGCGAACACCGGGGAGCTGTTTTTT.

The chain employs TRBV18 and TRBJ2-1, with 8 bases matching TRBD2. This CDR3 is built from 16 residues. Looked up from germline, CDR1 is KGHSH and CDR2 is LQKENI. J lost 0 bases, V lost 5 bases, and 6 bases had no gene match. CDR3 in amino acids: CASSSTSVRSYNEQFF. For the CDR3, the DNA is TGTGCCAGCTCATCGACTAGCGTTCGCTCCTACAATGAGCAGTTCTTC.